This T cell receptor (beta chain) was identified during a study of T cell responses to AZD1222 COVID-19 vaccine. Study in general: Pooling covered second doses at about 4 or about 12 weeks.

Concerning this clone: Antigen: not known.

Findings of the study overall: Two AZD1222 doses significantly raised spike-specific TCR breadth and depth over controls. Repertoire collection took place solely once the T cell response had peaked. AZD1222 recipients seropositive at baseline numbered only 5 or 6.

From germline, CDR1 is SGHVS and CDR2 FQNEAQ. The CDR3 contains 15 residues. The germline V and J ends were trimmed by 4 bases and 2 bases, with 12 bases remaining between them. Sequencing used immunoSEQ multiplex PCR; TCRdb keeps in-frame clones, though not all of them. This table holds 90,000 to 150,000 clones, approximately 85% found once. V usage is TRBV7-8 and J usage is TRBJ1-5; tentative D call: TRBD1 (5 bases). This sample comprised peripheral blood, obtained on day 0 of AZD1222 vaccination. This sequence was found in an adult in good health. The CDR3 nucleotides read TGTGCCAGCAGCTGGCGGGACGGTGGCAATCAGCCCCAGCATTTT. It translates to CASSWRDGGNQPQHF. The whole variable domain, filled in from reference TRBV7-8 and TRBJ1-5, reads GAGVSQSPRYKVAKRGQDVALRCDPISGHVSLFWYQQALGQGPEFLTYFQNEAQLDKSGLPSDRFFAERPEGSVSTLKIQRTQQEDSAVYLCASSWRDGGNQPQHFGDGTRLSIL.